The clone carrying this T cell receptor (beta chain) was seen only a few times. No antigen is known for it. The V segment lost 5 bases and the J segment 1 base; nucleotides outside the gene matches: 8. CDR1 SEHNR and CDR2 FQNEAQ come from the germline V gene (reference sequence). This CDR3 spans 16 amino acids. These data originate in a study of T cells after yellow fever vaccination. Study findings and constraints: Clonotypes found in both CD4 and CD8 compartments made up a small share.

TCRdb fed the 5' RACE reads into MiXCR, producing one record per CDR3 protein. Here the sample spans 500,000 to 700,000 distinct CDR3 sequences, 15% to 20% being singletons. The chain is built from TRBV7-9 and TRBJ2-1; 7 bases are a match to TRBD2. Sequencing was performed on PBMCs, taken 15 days after the yellow fever booster vaccination. This clonotype originated in a man in his thirties or forties who received the YFV17D yellow fever vaccine. The CDR3 bases are TGTGCCAGCAGCGCTATCCTAGCGGTGTCCTACAATGAGCAGTTCTTC. Translating it yields CASSAILAVSYNEQFF.